This is a list of T cell receptor beta chains from one sample in a study of blood T cell repertoires in COVID-19. Profiling relied on immunoSEQ multiplex PCR, and the TCRdb table lists in-frame clones only, not all of them. The sample has some 190,000 clones, approximately 85% seen once. Sequencing was performed on peripheral blood. The source of these receptors is an elderly man with COVID-19, enrolled during active disease. CDR3s include the opening cysteine and the closing phenylalanine or tryptophan. A D gene is named only where the DNA matches it firmly. Clone size appears in some rows only: once, few, many, or a class for an expanded clone.

cdr3_nt cdr3_aa clone_size d_call j_call v_call
TGTGCCAGCGCGACTAGCGGGGACGAGCAGTACTTC CASATSGDEQYF . TRBD2 TRBJ2-7 TRBV2
TGTGCCAGCAGTGAACTAGCGGGGGGCACAGATACGCAGTATTTT CASSELAGGTDTQYF . TRBD2 TRBJ2-3 TRBV2
TGTGCCAGCAGCCGGGACAGGGACACCGGGGAGCTGTTTTTT CASSRDRDTGELFF . TRBD1 TRBJ2-2 TRBV6-5
TGTGCCATCAGTTTGACTAGCGGGGACTACAATGAGCAGTTCTTC CAISLTSGDYNEQFF . TRBD2 TRBJ2-1 TRBV10-3
TGTGCCAGCAGCAGGGGACTAGCGGCCACCTACGAGCAGTACTTC CASSRGLAATYEQYF . TRBD2 TRBJ2-7 TRBV7-9
TGTGCCAGCTCAAGGACAGGGGGCGACTATGGCTACACCTTC CASSRTGGDYGYTF . TRBD1 TRBJ1-2 TRBV18
TGTGCCAGCAGTCTTTGGGGGGGGACGAACACTGAAGCTTTCTTT CASSLWGGTNTEAFF . . TRBJ1-1 TRBV14
TGCAGCGTTGCGGGGGGACAAGAGACCCAGTACTTC CSVAGGQETQYF few TRBD2 TRBJ2-5 TRBV29-1
TGCGCCAGCAGCTTGGGCGACGGGGACACTGAAGCTTTCTTT CASSLGDGDTEAFF . . TRBJ1-1 TRBV5-1
TGTGCCAGCAGATTCCGACAGGGAACTAACTATGGCTACACCTTC CASRFRQGTNYGYTF . TRBD1 TRBJ1-2 TRBV6-5
TGTGCCAGCAGCTCGGGACAGCAAGAGACCCAGTACTTC CASSSGQQETQYF . TRBD1 TRBJ2-5 TRBV11-3
TGTGCCAGCAGCTTAGTGGTTACCCAGCGGGGGGCCCAAGAGACCCAGTACTTC CASSLVVTQRGAQETQYF . TRBD2 TRBJ2-5 TRBV7-9
TGTGCTACGTCATCGGGGGTGATAACGCAGTATTTT CATSSGVITQYF . . TRBJ2-3 TRBV12-3/TRBV12-4
TGTGCCAGCAGCTTAGGAGTGACAGGGCCTCGCTCTGGAAACACCATATATTTT CASSLGVTGPRSGNTIYF . TRBD1 TRBJ1-3 TRBV7-2
TGTGCCAGCAGCACGGACAGGGCCCCTCGGGATAGCAATCAGCCCCAGCATTTT CASSTDRAPRDSNQPQHF . TRBD1 TRBJ1-5 TRBV7-3
TGTGCCAGTAAGGGGCTCGGTACCGGGGAGCTGTTTTTT CASKGLGTGELFF few . TRBJ2-2 TRBV19
TGTGCCAGCAGTTCGAGGACTAGCCCGGGCGGGGAGCTGTTTTTT CASSSRTSPGGELFF . TRBD2 TRBJ2-2 TRBV27
TGTGCCAGCAGCCCGGACAAGAACTATGGCTACACCTTC CASSPDKNYGYTF few . TRBJ1-2 TRBV11-2
TGTGCCAGCAGAACCCGACAGGAAGGGGACACTGAAGCTTTCTTT CASRTRQEGDTEAFF . . TRBJ1-1 TRBV6-5
TGTGCCAGCGGGGCACTTAATAATTCACCCCTCCACTTT CASGALNNSPLHF . . TRBJ1-6 TRBV7-3
TGTGCCAGCAGCCCAGGAAAAACTGAAGCTTTCTTT CASSPGKTEAFF . . TRBJ1-1 TRBV7-8
TGCGCCAGCAGCCAAGACCCGGGGATTGGGGTAGTAGCTTTCTTT CASSQDPGIGVVAFF . . TRBJ1-1 TRBV4-1
TGTGCCAGCAGCCGGGACAGGGGGGGATCCTACGAGCAGTACTTC CASSRDRGGSYEQYF . TRBD1 TRBJ2-7 TRBV6-5
TGTGCCAGCAGCCCCTCGGGTGCGGACACTGAAGCTTTCTTT CASSPSGADTEAFF . . TRBJ1-1 TRBV7-9
TGCGCCAGCAGCCCAGGACTAGCGGGGGGAGGAGAGACCCAGTACTTC CASSPGLAGGGETQYF . TRBD2 TRBJ2-5 TRBV4-1
TGTGCCAGCAGGAAGGACAGGGGGCAAGGTGAAGCTTTCTTT CASRKDRGQGEAFF . TRBD1 TRBJ1-1 TRBV27
TGCAGTGCTAGTCCCGGATCCGGACAGAGTCAGCCCCAGCATTTT CSASPGSGQSQPQHF . . TRBJ1-5 TRBV20-1
TGCGCCAGCAGCTTGAGGAGTCTCCCCGGGGAGCTGTTTTTT CASSLRSLPGELFF . . TRBJ2-2 TRBV5-1
TGTGCCAGCAGTGAGGGACAGTATGGCTACACCTTC CASSEGQYGYTF . TRBD1 TRBJ1-2 TRBV25-1
TGTGCCAGCAGCTTGGACAGCTCCTACAATGAGCAGTTCTTC CASSLDSSYNEQFF . . TRBJ2-1 TRBV5-6
TGCGCCAGCAGCCAAGGACAGGGAGAATACGTGAACACCTTC CASSQGQGEYVNTF . TRBD1 TRBJ1-2 TRBV5-1
TGTGCCAGCAGGTATCTACAGGGATCGAACACTGAAGCTTTCTTT CASRYLQGSNTEAFF . . TRBJ1-1 TRBV4-2
TGTGCCAGCAGCCAAGATAGCGGGGGGACCTACGAGCAGTACTTC CASSQDSGGTYEQYF . TRBD2 TRBJ2-7 TRBV4-2
TGCGCCAGCAGTGAGGGACAGGGGAACACTGAAGCTTTCTTT CASSEGQGNTEAFF . TRBD1 TRBJ1-1 TRBV10-1
TGTGCCAGCAGTTACAAGCGGCGGGGGGCCCGTGGTGAGCAGTTCTTC CASSYKRRGARGEQFF . TRBD2 TRBJ2-1 TRBV6-5
TGTGCCAGCAGTCTCCAGACACCTGTTGTGGCTTTCTTT CASSLQTPVVAFF . . TRBJ1-1 TRBV12-3/TRBV12-4
TGCGCCAGCAGCCCCCGGTCTCCGCAAGAGACCCAGTACTTC CASSPRSPQETQYF . . TRBJ2-5 TRBV5-1
TGTGCCAGCAGTTTATCATCTTCTGGCCCGAGGCCCTACAATGAGCAGTTCTTC CASSLSSSGPRPYNEQFF few . TRBJ2-1 TRBV27
TGTGCCAGCAGTGTTTTCAGTGAAGCTTTCTTT CASSVFSEAFF . . TRBJ1-1 TRBV2
TGTGCCACCAGTGATTTAAGCGGGGACCAAGAGACCCAGTACTTC CATSDLSGDQETQYF many TRBD2 TRBJ2-5 TRBV24-1
TGTGCCAGCAGCGGGGCCCCGACAGGGAATTCACCCCTCCACTTT CASSGAPTGNSPLHF . TRBD1 TRBJ1-6 TRBV9
TGTGCCAGCAGCCAAGATATGACAGGGGTGGACTATGGCTACACCTTC CASSQDMTGVDYGYTF . TRBD1 TRBJ1-2 TRBV4-2
TGCGCCAGCAGCTTGGAGTCAGGGGGAACCGGGGAGCTGTTTTTT CASSLESGGTGELFF . TRBD1 TRBJ2-2 TRBV5-1
TGTGCCAGCAGCTTAGACAAAACTAGCGGGGGAAAGCAAGAGACCCAGTACTTC CASSLDKTSGGKQETQYF . TRBD2 TRBJ2-5 TRBV7-8
TGCAGCGTTGACACAGAGTTGAACACTGAAGCTTTCTTT CSVDTELNTEAFF . . TRBJ1-1 TRBV29-1
TGTGCCAGCAGTTTAGGGGCAGGGCTTTATGGCTACACCTTC CASSLGAGLYGYTF few . TRBJ1-2 TRBV27
TGTGCCAGCTCACTGGACAGGTCTGGGGAGCAGTACTTC CASSLDRSGEQYF . TRBD1 TRBJ2-7 TRBV18
TGTGCCAGCAGCGTAATCGGGGGGAAGAACACCGGGGAGCTGTTTTTT CASSVIGGKNTGELFF . TRBD2 TRBJ2-2 TRBV9
TGTGCCAGCTCGGGCCCAACAGGGGACTACGAGCAGTACTTC CASSGPTGDYEQYF . TRBD1 TRBJ2-7 TRBV18
TGCGCCAGCAGCTTGATAGCGAACACCGGGGAGCTGTTTTTT CASSLIANTGELFF . . TRBJ2-2 TRBV5-1
TGTGCCAGCAGCCTCGACAGGGGGGCTGATACGCAGTATTTT CASSLDRGADTQYF . TRBD1 TRBJ2-3 TRBV11-1
TGTGCCACCAGTGACCCCCTCACAGATACGCAGTATTTT CATSDPLTDTQYF once . TRBJ2-3 TRBV24-1
TGCGCCAGCAGCTTCGGGACAGGGGGAATGACCGGGGAGCTGTTTTTT CASSFGTGGMTGELFF . TRBD1 TRBJ2-2 TRBV4-1